Below are 26 T cell receptor beta chains sequenced from a single sample in a study of control samples from healthy donors and cancer patients. Method: immunoSEQ multiplex PCR; TCRdb's copy keeps in-frame clones and lacks some. The top ten hold about 2.2% of the sample, which has over 100,000 clones, around 92% seen once. Input material: blood. These receptors were collected from a woman aged 45-60 years in good health.

This clone came up once. The chain employs TRBV11-3 and TRBJ2-1, with 9 bases identical to TRBD2. The CDR3 extends over 16 amino acids. V lost 2 bases and J lost 5; bases outside the gene matches: 7. From germline, CDR1 is SGHNT and CDR2 YENEEA. CDR3 coding DNA: TGTGCCAGCAGCTTATGGCGGGAGGGGAAAAACAATGAGCAGTTCTTC. Amino acids: CASSLWREGKNNEQFF.

DNA of the CDR3: TGCGCCAGCAGCCAGGCGGGACAGGGGGCGCTTTCTGGGGCCAACGTCCTGACTTTC. It is translated as CASSQAGQGALSGANVLTF. This chain links TRBV4-1 with TRBJ2-6, with TRBD1 matching 12 bases. V gave up 3 bases and J gave up 1 base; unmatched junction bases: 7. Germline loops: CDR1 MGHRA, CDR2 YSYEKL. The CDR3 has 19 residues.

The chain links TRBV10-3 to TRBJ1-4, with D possibly matching TRBD1 (5 bases). The CDR3 is 15 residues long. Trimming took off 3 bases at V and 10 bases at J, with 18 bases between the two ends. CDR1 is ENHRY, CDR2 SYGVKD, per germline. CDR3 sequence: CAISDSGTGLGKLFF. The CDR3 nucleotides are TGTGCCATCAGTGATAGTGGGACGGGCCTAGGAAAACTGTTTTTT.

J is TRBJ1-5 and V is TRBV19; no reliable D call. CDR3 length equals 13 residues. The germline V and J ends were trimmed by 0 bases and 4 bases, with 4 bases remaining between them. Germline CDR1 reads LNHDA; CDR2 reads SQIVND (reference sequence). CDR3 DNA: TGTGCCAGTAGTATAGAGGGGAATCAGCCCCAGCATTTT. As protein: CASSIEGNQPQHF.

The V and J genes are TRBV2 and TRBJ2-1, with no clear D. The CDR3 contains 11 residues. V was clipped by 7 bases and J by 4 bases, with 5 bases between them. CDR1 and CDR2 from the germline V gene are SNHLY and FYNNEI. The chain's CDR3 is CASKAYNEQFF. DNA for the CDR3: TGTGCCAGCAAAGCTTACAATGAGCAGTTCTTC.

The V call is TRBV27, the J call TRBJ2-1; 7 bases are shared with TRBD1. CDR3 size: 15 residues. The V gene end was trimmed by 7 bases and the J gene end by 4 bases; junction bases not matched to a gene: 10. Germline CDR1 and CDR2: MNHEY and SMNVEV (reference sequence). The CDR3 coding sequence is TGTGCCAGCACCGCGGACAGGAGCCTATACAATGAGCAGTTCTTC. Its protein product is CASTADRSLYNEQFF.

The chain couples TRBV28 to TRBJ1-4, with D possibly matching TRBD1 (6 bases). The length of the CDR3 is 13 residues. Germline V lookup: CDR1 MDHEN, CDR2 SYDVKM. The V end was cut by 6 bases, the J end by 6 bases, with 11 bases between. The CDR3 DNA reads as TGTGCCAGCAGAATAAACAGGGATGAAAAACTGTTTTTT. As protein: CASRINRDEKLFF.

This clone was seen only once. This chain links TRBV14 with TRBJ2-5, with 7 bases identical to TRBD2. The junction had 6 bases not matched to a gene; V was cut back by 1 base and J by 7 bases. The CDR3 contains 14 residues. CDR1 is SGHDN and CDR2 is FVKESK in the germline V gene. Here the CDR3 reads CASSQGLSGWTQYF. Written as DNA, the CDR3 is TGTGCCAGCAGCCAAGGCCTTAGCGGGTGGACCCAGTACTTC. Full variable domain (rest looked up from reference TRBV14 and TRBJ2-5): EAGVTQFPSHSVIEKGQTVTLRCDPISGHDNLYWYRRVMGKEIKFLLHFVKESKQDESGMPNNRFLAERTGGTYSTLKVQPAELEDSGVYFCASSQGLSGWTQYFGPGTRLLVL.

The chain has TRBV19 and TRBJ2-5; unclear D gene. Germline V lookup: CDR1 LNHDA, CDR2 SQIVND (reference sequence). There are 12 residues in the CDR3. V was cut by 7 bases and J by 6 bases, with 12 bases left in between. The CDR3 reads CASKHVRKTQYF. The CDR3 nucleotides read TGTGCCAGTAAGCACGTTCGAAAGACCCAGTACTTC.

The genes are TRBV19 and TRBJ2-7; possible D gene TRBD1, 6 bases. CDR3 length equals 14 residues. The V end lost 6 bases, the J end lost 0 bases, and 12 bases lay between the germline ends. Per germline, CDR1 LNHDA and CDR2 SQIVND (reference sequence). In DNA, the CDR3 is TGTGCCAGTAGACAGACAGGACTCTCCTACGAGCAGTACTTC. Encoded protein: CASRQTGLSYEQYF.

The rearrangement links TRBV5-6 to TRBJ2-7; unclear D gene. Trimming removed 4 bases from V and 0 bases from J, with 11 bases in between. The V gene's germline CDR1 is SGHDT and CDR2 YYEEEE. The CDR3 extends over 14 amino acids. The CDR3 is CASSRSHHSYEQYF. As DNA, the CDR3 is TGTGCCAGCAGCCGCAGCCACCACTCCTACGAGCAGTACTTC. Based on the CDR3 plus reference TRBV5-6 and TRBJ2-7, the full variable domain is DAGVTQSPTHLIKTRGQQVTLRCSPKSGHDTVSWYQQALGQGPQFIFQYYEEEERQRGNFPDRFSGHQFPNYSSELNVNALLLGDSALYLCASSRSHHSYEQYFGPGTRLTVT.

This clone was found once. The chain links TRBV11-2 to TRBJ1-2; TRBD1 matches 7 bases. Germline V CDR1 and CDR2: SGHAT, FQNNGV. The CDR3 sequence is 16 residues long. V shed 0 bases, J shed 4 bases, and the junction held 8 bases outside the gene matches. CDR3 residues: CASSLDYYGTVYGYTF. DNA of the CDR3: TGTGCCAGCAGCTTAGATTATTACGGGACAGTCTATGGCTACACCTTC.

The chain combines TRBV27 with TRBJ1-1; D might be TRBD1 (6 bases). The V end was cut by 3 bases, the J end by 4 bases, with 12 bases between. This CDR3 has 14 amino acids. Looked up from germline, CDR1 is MNHEY and CDR2 is SMNVEV (reference sequence). CDR3 residues: CASSLNGGGTEAFF. As DNA, the CDR3 is TGTGCCAGCAGTTTGAACGGAGGGGGCACTGAAGCTTTCTTT.

CDR3 loop: CASRMGQGAKPQHF. CDR3 nucleotides: TGTGCCAGCAGGATGGGACAGGGGGCCAAACCCCAGCATTTT. The rearrangement links TRBV6-6 to TRBJ1-5; 12 bases match TRBD1. The length of the CDR3 is 14 residues. Germline trimming cut 6 bases from V and 10 bases from J; bases unmatched to any gene: 7. The V gene's germline CDR1 is MNHNY and CDR2 SVGAGI (reference sequence).

This chain connects TRBV2 to TRBJ2-7; 8 bases line up with TRBD2. There are 15 residues in the CDR3. Germline loops: CDR1 SNHLY, CDR2 FYNNEI. V was pared by 7 bases and J by 4 bases, with 12 bases of the junction left unmatched. CDR3 amino acids: CASTVGLARLYEQYF. In DNA, the CDR3 is TGTGCCAGCACCGTTGGACTAGCCCGATTATACGAGCAGTACTTC.

This clone was counted between two and nine times. The CDR3 DNA sequence: TGTGCCAGCAGCTGGGGGATGAACACTGAAGCTTTCTTT. Residues: CASSWGMNTEAFF. The chain has TRBV7-9 and TRBJ1-1, with D possibly TRBD1 on 5 matching bases. Germline CDR1 is SEHNR and CDR2 is FQNEAQ (reference sequence). The V end was cut by 4 bases, the J end by 0 bases, with 6 bases between. The CDR3 runs to 13 residues.

The CDR3 coding sequence is TGCGCCAGCAGCTTGGAACAGGCGGTGGCCGGGGAGCTGTTTTTT. This codes for CASSLEQAVAGELFF. The V gene is TRBV5-1, the J gene TRBJ2-2; a weak D match, TRBD1 (5 bases). CDR1 and CDR2 from the germline V gene are SGHRS and YFSETQ. The CDR3 consists of 15 residues. V gave up 0 bases and J gave up 6 bases, with 12 bases separating them. Together with reference TRBV5-1 and TRBJ2-2, the CDR3 gives the full variable domain: KAGVTQTPRYLIKTRGQQVTLSCSPISGHRSVSWYQQTPGQGLQFLFEYFSETQRNKGNFPGRFSGRQFSNSRSEMNVSTLELGDSALYLCASSLEQAVAGELFFGEGSRLTVL.

The rearrangement uses TRBV30 and TRBJ1-6, with D possibly TRBD1 on 6 matching bases. There are 16 residues in the CDR3. Trimming stripped 0 bases from V and 0 bases from J, with 9 bases between. Germline V gene lookup returns CDR1 GTSNPN and CDR2 SVGIG (reference sequence). The CDR3 loop reads CAWSVRQVSYNSPLHF. Here the CDR3 DNA reads TGTGCCTGGAGTGTACGACAGGTCTCCTATAATTCACCCCTCCACTTT.

V is TRBV7-9 and J is TRBJ1-2; D is possibly TRBD1 (6 bases). The CDR3 loop spans 12 amino acids. Trimming stripped 5 bases from V and 5 bases from J, with 9 bases between. Germline CDR1 is SEHNR and CDR2 is FQNEAQ (reference sequence). DNA of the CDR3: TGTGCCAGCAGCACCCAGGGGTATGGCTACACCTTC. It translates to CASSTQGYGYTF. The whole variable domain, remainder taken from reference TRBV7-9 and TRBJ1-2, is DTGVSQNPRHKITKRGQNVTFRCDPISEHNRLYWYRQTLGQGPEFLTYFQNEAQLEKSRLLSDRFSAERPKGSFSTLEIQRTEQGDSAMYLCASSTQGYGYTFGSGTRLTVV.

The genes are TRBV24-1 and TRBJ1-2; TRBD1 might be the D (6 bases). The V end lost 2 bases, the J end lost 7 bases, and 10 bases lay between the germline ends. The length of the CDR3 is 13 residues. Germline values: CDR1 KGHDR, CDR2 SFDVKD. CDR3 sequence: CATSDSAGVGYTF. In DNA form, the CDR3 reads TGTGCCACCAGTGATTCGGCAGGGGTTGGCTACACCTTC.

This chain links TRBV5-4 with TRBJ2-1, with 8 bases lining up with TRBD1. The CDR3 totals 14 residues. The V segment lost 4 bases and the J segment 7 bases; nucleotides outside the gene matches: 7. Germline values: CDR1 SGHNT, CDR2 YYREEE (reference sequence). The CDR3 bases are TGTGCCAGCAGCCCCTGGGACAGGCGAAATGAGCAGTTCTTC. Translating it yields CASSPWDRRNEQFF.

The V call is TRBV10-2, the J call TRBJ2-2, with D unresolved. Germline V gene sequence: CDR1 WSHSY, CDR2 SAAADI. This CDR3 has 13 amino acids. Trimming stripped 3 bases from V and 5 bases from J, with 7 bases between. The DNA of the CDR3 is TGCGCCAGCAGTGAACAAGGGACCGGGGAGCTGTTTTTT. Its translation is CASSEQGTGELFF.

V is TRBV6-4 and J is TRBJ2-1; possible D gene TRBD1, 6 bases. The CDR3 sequence is 15 residues long. V was cut by 5 bases and J by 5 bases, with 16 bases left in between. Germline V CDR1 and CDR2: MRHNA, SNTAGT. DNA of the CDR3: TGTGCCAGCAGTCCACAGGGTAATGACAACAATGAGCAGTTCTTC. It is translated as CASSPQGNDNNEQFF.

This clone was seen only a few times. The J gene is TRBJ1-1, the V gene TRBV6-5, with TRBD1 as a possible D gene (5 bases). V was trimmed by 8 bases and J by 7 bases, leaving 20 bases between them. The CDR3 runs 14 residues. Germline loops: CDR1 MNHEY, CDR2 SVGAGI. CDR3 in amino acids: CASRSTAGSGEAFF. The DNA for the CDR3 is TGTGCCAGCCGTTCCACGGCAGGGTCCGGTGAAGCTTTCTTT.

The rearrangement joins TRBV7-8 to TRBJ2-3; TRBD2 matches at 7 bases. The CDR3 has 14 amino acids. The germline CDR1 and CDR2 sequences are SGHVS and FQNEAQ. With 7 bases clipped from V and 9 bases from J, the junction kept 13 bases outside the gene matches. The CDR3 DNA sequence: TGTGCCAGCATTGGGACGGGAGGCCGGCAGACGCAGTATTTT. It yields the protein CASIGTGGRQTQYF. The full variable domain, with the rest looked up from reference TRBV7-8 and TRBJ2-3, is GAGVSQSPRYKVAKRGQDVALRCDPISGHVSLFWYQQALGQGPEFLTYFQNEAQLDKSGLPSDRFFAERPEGSVSTLKIQRTQQEDSAVYLCASIGTGGRQTQYFGPGTRLTVL.

The rearrangement links TRBV5-1 to TRBJ1-1; D is possibly TRBD1 (5 bases). CDR3 length: 15 residues. Trimming pared 1 base from V and 7 bases from J, leaving 17 bases between. Germline CDR1 reads SGHRS; CDR2 reads YFSETQ. The CDR3 coding sequence is TGCGCCAGCAGCTTGCAGCCGGGGGATGAGGGTGAAGCTTTCTTT. Its protein is CASSLQPGDEGEAFF. The full variable domain, in which reference TRBV5-1 and TRBJ1-1 provide the parts outside the CDR3, is KAGVTQTPRYLIKTRGQQVTLSCSPISGHRSVSWYQQTPGQGLQFLFEYFSETQRNKGNFPGRFSGRQFSNSRSEMNVSTLELGDSALYLCASSLQPGDEGEAFFGQGTRLTVV.